The T cell receptor (beta chain) described here comes from a study of cytomegalovirus exposure and HLA in healthy donors. The study, taken as a whole, reports: A few chains tied to CMV proved CMV antigen-specific in vitro.

As for this clone: Antigen: not known.

Unrecorded immune exposures were likely, despite nominal health at sampling. Trimming left V 4 bases short and J 6 bases short, with 20 bases between. The V gene's germline CDR1 is SGDLS and CDR2 YYNGEE. The CDR3 is made up of 15 amino acids. The PCR was carried out with 60 Vbeta primers and 13 Jbeta primers. Produced via immunoSEQ multiplex PCR; TCRdb's table is partial and in-frame only. Of under 130,000 clones listed, less than 85% are singletons. V is TRBV9 and J is TRBJ2-7; TRBD2 is a possible D gene (5 bases). The receptor's source is a man aged 40-55 years in good health and CMV-seropositive. The sequenced material came from PBMCs. The CDR3 spells CASSPRALGLGEQYF. The CDR3 nucleotides are TGTGCCAGCAGCCCGAGGGCCCTAGGCCTGGGCGAGCAGTACTTC.